These 6 T cell receptor beta chains were all obtained from the same sample, sequenced in a study of blood T cell repertoires in COVID-19. Method: immunoSEQ multiplex PCR; TCRdb's copy keeps in-frame clones and lacks some. The data show tens of thousands of clones, 84% seen once. Sequencing was performed on peripheral blood. These receptor sequences come from a man between 50 and 59 years old with acute or convalescent COVID-19.

The chain links TRBV2 to TRBJ1-6; perhaps TRBD1 as D (6 bases). The germline gives CDR1 SNHLY, CDR2 FYNNEI. The CDR3 has 15 amino acids. Trimming stripped 8 bases from V and 6 bases from J, with 17 bases between. CDR3 loop: CASSGRTASNSPLHF. The CDR3 DNA reads as TGTGCCAGCTCCGGAAGGACAGCTTCTAATTCACCCCTCCACTTT.

Worth noting for this clone: An end of the junction differs from the germline gene, which may be a read error. The chain carries TRBV19 and TRBJ2-2, with 8 bases aligning to TRBD1. Germline-derived CDR1 and CDR2 are LNHDA and SQIVND (reference sequence). The CDR3 runs to 15 residues. The CDR3 sequence: CAISPGTGNTGELFF. In nucleotides, the CDR3 is TGTGCCATTAGTCCCGGGACAGGGAACACCGGGGAGCTGTTTTTT.

The V call is TRBV5-6, the J call TRBJ1-2, with D tentatively TRBD1 (6 bases). Germline CDR1 is SGHDT and CDR2 is YYEEEE. V dropped 1 base and J dropped 0 bases, with 16 bases sitting between them. There are 17 residues in the CDR3. DNA of the CDR3: TGTGCCAGCAGCTTGTTTTACAGGGATAAGGCTAACTATGGCTACACCTTC. Translated, it gives CASSLFYRDKANYGYTF.

The chain joins TRBV7-2 to TRBJ2-4; 10 bases agree with TRBD1. Germline values: CDR1 SGHTA, CDR2 FQGNSA. This CDR3 has 15 residues. J gave up 8 bases and V 2 bases, and 6 bases lay outside the gene matches. The CDR3 nucleotides read TGTGCCAGCAGCTTACACGGACAGGGGGGAGACATTCAGTACTTC. Protein sequence: CASSLHGQGGDIQYF.

The chain combines TRBV2 with TRBJ2-1, with D possibly TRBD2 on 5 matching bases. Trimming took 3 bases from V and 9 from J, leaving 24 bases between them. Germline-derived CDR1 and CDR2 are SNHLY and FYNNEI. The CDR3 sequence is 17 residues long. In DNA, the CDR3 is TGTGCCAGCAGTGAGCGATCCCCAGCTTTCCCCCGGGGTGAGCAGTTCTTC. It codes for CASSERSPAFPRGEQFF.

The V call is TRBV4-3, the J call TRBJ1-2; 7 nucleotides line up with TRBD1. The CDR3 runs to 14 residues. Germline loops: CDR1 LGHNA, CDR2 YSLEER. V was pared by 4 bases and J by 2 bases, with 4 bases of the junction left unmatched. The CDR3 protein is CASSRDRANYGYTF. CDR3 DNA sequence: TGCGCCAGCAGCCGTGACAGGGCCAACTATGGCTACACCTTC.